This T cell receptor (beta chain) was identified during a study of T-cell reconstitution after alpha-beta-depleted transplantation in children. Between the trimmed V and J ends, which lost 0 bases and 0 bases, there was a span of 6 bases. The germline V gene encodes CDR1 SGHRS and CDR2 YFSETQ. The CDR3 consists of 14 residues. Construction of the TCRbeta library involved unique molecular identifiers. From the PCR reads, TCRdb called clonotypes with MiXCR, one entry per CDR3 protein. Of more than 450,000 distinct CDR3 sequences in the sample, 15% to 20% were seen once. This TCR was recovered from a human donor who donated a stem cell graft to a child with acute lymphoblastic leukemia. The chain couples TRBV5-1 to TRBJ2-5; D not certain. The starting material was PBMCs from the stem cell graft donor, obtained from the stem cell graft. Here the CDR3 reads CASSLVINQETQYF. DNA for the CDR3: TGCGCCAGCAGCTTGGTGATAAACCAAGAGACCCAGTACTTC.